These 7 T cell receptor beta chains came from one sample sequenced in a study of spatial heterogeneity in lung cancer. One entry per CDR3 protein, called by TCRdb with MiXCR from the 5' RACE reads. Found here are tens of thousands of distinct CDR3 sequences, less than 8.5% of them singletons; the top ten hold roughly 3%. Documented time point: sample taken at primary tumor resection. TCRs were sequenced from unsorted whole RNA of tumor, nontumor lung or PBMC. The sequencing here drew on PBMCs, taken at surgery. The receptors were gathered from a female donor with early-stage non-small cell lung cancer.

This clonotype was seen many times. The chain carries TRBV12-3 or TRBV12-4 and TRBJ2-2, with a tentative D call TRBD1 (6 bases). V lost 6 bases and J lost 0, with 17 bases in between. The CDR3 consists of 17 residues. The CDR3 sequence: CASSATHRVTNTGELFF. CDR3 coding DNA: TGTGCCAGCAGCGCGACACACAGGGTAACGAACACCGGGGAGCTGTTTTTT.

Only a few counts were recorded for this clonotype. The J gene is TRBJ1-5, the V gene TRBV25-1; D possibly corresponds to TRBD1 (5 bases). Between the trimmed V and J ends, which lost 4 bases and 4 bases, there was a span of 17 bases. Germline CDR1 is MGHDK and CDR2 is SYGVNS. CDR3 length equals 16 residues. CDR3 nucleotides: TGTGCCAGCAGTGGCGAGTCCGGGACCTTAAATCAGCCCCAGCATTTT. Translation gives CASSGESGTLNQPQHF.

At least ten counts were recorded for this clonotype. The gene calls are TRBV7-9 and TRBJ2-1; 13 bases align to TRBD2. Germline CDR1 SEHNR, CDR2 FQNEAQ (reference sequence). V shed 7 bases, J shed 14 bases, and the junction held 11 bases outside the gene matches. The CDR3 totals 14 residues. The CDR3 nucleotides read TGTGCCAGCACCCTATACGGGACTAGCGGGGACGAGTTCTTC. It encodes CASTLYGTSGDEFF.

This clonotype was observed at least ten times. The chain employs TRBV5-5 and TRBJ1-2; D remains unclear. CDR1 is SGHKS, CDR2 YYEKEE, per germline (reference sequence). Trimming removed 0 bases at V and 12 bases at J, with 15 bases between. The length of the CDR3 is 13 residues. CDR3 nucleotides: TGTGCCAGCAGCTTGGAAAAGGTTCCTCCTGACACCTTC. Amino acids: CASSLEKVPPDTF.

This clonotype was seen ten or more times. CDR3 sequence: CASSEGQLSAFF. As DNA, the CDR3 is TGTGCCAGCAGTGAAGGCCAGCTTAGCGCTTTCTTT. V is TRBV6-1 and J is TRBJ1-1; D unclear. Between the trimmed V and J ends, which lost 1 base and 11 bases, there was a span of 11 bases. Germline V gives CDR1 MNHNS, CDR2 SASEGT. The CDR3 is made up of 12 amino acids.

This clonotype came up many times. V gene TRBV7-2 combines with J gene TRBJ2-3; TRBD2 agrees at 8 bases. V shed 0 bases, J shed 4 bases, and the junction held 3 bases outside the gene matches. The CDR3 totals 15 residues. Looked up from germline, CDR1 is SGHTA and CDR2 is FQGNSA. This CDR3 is CASSLARGGADTQYF. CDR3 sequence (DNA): TGTGCCAGCAGCTTAGCTCGGGGGGGCGCAGATACGCAGTATTTT.

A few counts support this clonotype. The CDR3 nucleotides read TGCAGCCACGGGGTGGAGACCCAGTACTTC. It encodes CSHGVETQYF. This chain connects TRBV29-1 to TRBJ2-5, with D possibly matching TRBD2 (5 bases). V was cut by 8 bases and J by 5 bases, with 9 bases left in between. The CDR3 has 10 amino acids. In germline, CDR1 is SQVTM, CDR2 ANQGSEA.